This T cell receptor (beta chain) was profiled in a study of T cell repertoires in cytomegalovirus infection. Study information: Shared public TCR beta signatures pointed to both CMV infection and a matching HLA type.

Study-level points and caveats: HLA-C-restricted CMV clonotypes gave the most frequent clonotype in two of eight donors.

This clonotype was counted ten times or more. Its matching antigen is unknown. V was pared by 0 bases and J by 6 bases, with 6 bases of the junction left unmatched. CDR1 and CDR2 from the germline V gene are MGHRA and YSYEKL. This CDR3 is built from 16 residues. TCRdb re-derived calls from the reads in MiXCR, one entry per CDR3 protein. This table has 350,000 to 500,000 distinct CDR3 sequences, 25% to 40% appearing once. Sequencing was carried out using PBMCs. The TCR comes from a human donor in good health (CMV status not recorded). Some clones in this sample may be carry-over from other donors' samples. The rearrangement uses TRBV4-1 and TRBJ2-2; 8 nucleotides line up with TRBD1. The CDR3 loop is CASSQDRDRRAGELFF. As DNA, the CDR3 is TGCGCCAGCAGCCAAGACCGGGACAGGCGGGCCGGGGAGCTGTTTTTT.